Below are 17 T cell receptor beta chains sequenced from a single sample in a study of shared clonotypes between healthy human individuals. Sequencing used immunoSEQ multiplex PCR; TCRdb keeps in-frame clones, though not all of them. The table includes some 1.5 million clones, around 97% detected once. The sample consisted of naive CD4+ T cells sorted from blood. Subset in this sample: CD45RA+ positively selected. The source of these receptors is a man aged 25-40 years in good health.

This rearrangement joins TRBV7-6 to TRBJ2-1; possibly TRBD2 for D (6 bases). This CDR3 contains 19 residues. Germline V gene lookup returns CDR1 SGHVS and CDR2 FNYEAQ. The V and J ends lost 3 bases and 1 base respectively, with 22 bases between them. The CDR3 nucleotides are TGTGCCAGCAGCTTCAAGCGAGGAGGGGCGGTTACGTCCTACAATGAGCAGTTCTTC. As protein: CASSFKRGGAVTSYNEQFF.

The rearrangement links TRBV5-4 to TRBJ2-1, with 7 nucleotides matching TRBD1. V shed 5 bases, J shed 1 base, and the junction held 6 bases outside the gene matches. The V gene's germline CDR1 is SGHNT and CDR2 YYREEE (reference sequence). The CDR3 totals 15 residues. CDR3 in DNA: TGTGCCAGCAGACCAACAGGGGATTCCTACAATGAGCAGTTCTTC. This translates into CASRPTGDSYNEQFF.

The V call is TRBV30, the J call TRBJ2-7; TRBD1 matches 7 bases. The CDR3 totals 13 residues. With V trimmed by 7 bases and J by 3 bases, 9 bases remained unmatched. Looked up from germline, CDR1 is GTSNPN and CDR2 is SVGIG (reference sequence). CDR3 in amino acids: CAFEQGNGYEQYF. In DNA, the CDR3 is TGTGCCTTCGAACAGGGGAATGGCTACGAGCAGTACTTC.

This chain links TRBV7-6 with TRBJ1-5; no definite D call. Germline V gene sequence: CDR1 SGHVS, CDR2 FNYEAQ. The CDR3 sequence is 12 residues long. The V end was cut by 3 bases, the J end by 2 bases, with 2 bases between. CDR3 nucleotide sequence: TGTGCCAGCAGCTTCGGCAATCAGCCCCAGCATTTT. As protein: CASSFGNQPQHF.

The V gene is TRBV30, the J gene TRBJ1-5, with D perhaps TRBD1 (5 bases). This CDR3 spans 20 amino acids. V shed 0 bases and J shed 2 bases, with 26 bases lying between them. Germline V gene data show CDR1 as GTSNPN and CDR2 as SVGIG (reference sequence). In nucleotides, the CDR3 is TGTGCCTGGAGTGTACATCGGGGGGGTCGCGGGGCCGGAGGCAATCAGCCCCAGCATTTT. Translated: CAWSVHRGGRGAGGNQPQHF.

This clone was detected once. The genes are TRBV18 and TRBJ2-4, with D perhaps TRBD2 (5 bases). The V end lost 1 base, the J end lost 3 bases, and 16 bases lay between the germline ends. Germline V lookup: CDR1 KGHSH, CDR2 LQKENI. CDR3 size: 17 residues. CDR3 nucleotides: TGTGCCAGCTCACCACGTCTTTCGGGGATTGTCAAAAACATTCAGTACTTC. This codes for CASSPRLSGIVKNIQYF.

This chain connects TRBV19 to TRBJ2-1, with a possible D match to TRBD2 (5 bases). The V gene's germline CDR1 is LNHDA and CDR2 SQIVND (reference sequence). V was cut by 3 bases and J by 0 bases, with 12 bases left in between. The CDR3 consists of 16 residues. The CDR3 coding sequence is TGTGCCAGTAGTATTATAGGGAGCGCCTCCTACAATGAGCAGTTCTTC. Translation: CASSIIGSASYNEQFF.

The chain couples TRBV11-2 to TRBJ2-7; 10 bases line up with TRBD2. Germline V gene lookup returns CDR1 SGHAT and CDR2 FQNNGV. After removal of 4 bases from V and 3 bases from J, the junction contained 12 bases not matched to a gene. CDR3 length: 17 amino acids. The CDR3 loop is CASSSRVIAGGGYEQYF. In nucleotides, the CDR3 is TGTGCCAGCAGCTCCCGTGTGATAGCGGGAGGAGGCTACGAGCAGTACTTC.

The chain combines TRBV19 with TRBJ2-1, with D perhaps TRBD1 (5 bases). The germline CDR1 and CDR2 sequences are LNHDA and SQIVND (reference sequence). The CDR3 sequence is 13 residues long. Trimming removed 3 bases at V and 8 bases at J, with 11 bases between. This CDR3 reads CASSMGRVYEQFF. CDR3 sequence (DNA): TGTGCCAGTAGTATGGGCAGGGTGTATGAGCAGTTCTTC.

CDR3 residues: CSLVSLGGYTF. Here the CDR3 DNA reads TGCAGTCTGGTATCCTTAGGGGGCTACACCTTC. The V gene is TRBV20-1, the J gene TRBJ1-2; D not resolved. The V end was cut by 8 bases, the J end by 8 bases, with 15 bases between. In germline, CDR1 is DFQATT, CDR2 SNEGSKA (reference sequence). This CDR3 has 11 residues.

The rearrangement uses TRBV7-3 and TRBJ2-5, with 8 bases lining up with TRBD1. Germline loops: CDR1 SGHTA, CDR2 FQGTGA. V was pared by 1 base and J by 5 bases, with 3 bases of the junction left unmatched. CDR3 length equals 14 residues. The CDR3 bases are TGTGCCAGCAGCTTAAGCACAGGGGGGGAGACCCAGTACTTC. Protein sequence: CASSLSTGGETQYF.

This chain connects TRBV2 to TRBJ2-2; D not certain. Germline V gives CDR1 SNHLY, CDR2 FYNNEI. V gave up 2 bases and J gave up 4 bases, with 11 bases separating them. This CDR3 spans 15 amino acids. CDR3 region: CASSEREPSTGELFF. The CDR3 region has the DNA TGTGCCAGCAGTGAAAGGGAACCTAGCACCGGGGAGCTGTTTTTT.

The chain couples TRBV5-4 to TRBJ2-7; 10 bases align to TRBD2. V was pared by 2 bases and J by 0 bases, with 5 bases of the junction left unmatched. CDR3 size: 16 residues. The germline V gene encodes CDR1 SGHNT and CDR2 YYREEE (reference sequence). CDR3: CASSFQREGLSYEQYF. The CDR3 coding sequence is TGTGCCAGCAGCTTCCAGCGGGAGGGCCTCTCCTACGAGCAGTACTTC.

The chain carries TRBV2 and TRBJ1-1; tentative D call: TRBD1 (6 bases). CDR3 size: 14 residues. In germline, CDR1 is SNHLY, CDR2 FYNNEI. Trimming left V 8 bases short and J 4 bases short, with 17 bases between. For the CDR3, the DNA is TGTGCCAGCCGCCTAGGGGACATGGGCACTGAAGCTTTCTTT. Its translation is CASRLGDMGTEAFF.

The V and J genes are TRBV7-3 and TRBJ1-1; D not certain. Germline V lookup: CDR1 SGHTA, CDR2 FQGTGA. Trimming removed 5 bases from V and 2 bases from J, with 15 bases in between. The CDR3 sequence is 15 residues long. The CDR3 DNA reads TGTGCCAGCAGCCCGAGCCGTTCTAAAAACACTGAAGCTTTCTTT. It codes for CASSPSRSKNTEAFF.

The chain is built from TRBV6-5 and TRBJ2-1; D gene ambiguous. Germline lookup yields CDR1 MNHEY and CDR2 SVGAGI. V was shortened by 2 bases and J by 0 bases, with 11 bases between the two germline ends. The CDR3 covers 16 residues. The CDR3 DNA sequence: TGTGCCAGCAGTTACCTTGCATCGAGCTCCTACAATGAGCAGTTCTTC. Residues: CASSYLASSSYNEQFF.

The sample holds one count of this clone. This sequence joins TRBV18 and TRBJ2-5; 8 bases fit TRBD2. After removal of 0 bases from V and 4 bases from J, the junction contained 10 bases not matched to a gene. Looked up from germline, CDR1 is KGHSH and CDR2 is LQKENI. The CDR3 extends over 17 amino acids. The CDR3 DNA reads TGTGCCAGCTCACCACCAACCGGGAGGGCTGGGGGAGAGACCCAGTACTTC. It specifies CASSPPTGRAGGETQYF.